The 28 T cell receptor beta chains presented below share a single source sample, sequenced in a study of T-cell memory formation after mild COVID-19 (dated by TCRdb to about 2021). The library was made by 5' RACE. Sequencing took place on an Illumina NovaSeq 6000. The public reads were run again by TCRdb, first through fastp at Q25 and then through MiXCR, and only productive beta chains were kept. Each record represents a unique CDR3 protein, reported with the most common genes and DNA among its rows. The sample table holds roughly 370,000 distinct CDR3 sequences, of which approximately 15% were seen once. The ten top clones hold approximately 21% of the sample. Sequencing was performed on PBMCs or a T cell subset sorted from them (not recorded which). Receptor source: a man aged 18-30 years who had mild COVID-19 (a few samples of this study predate the infection). The sample titles of this study are shuffled in the database, so cell type and time point are left out; the donor was told from shared clones.

This clonotype was seen only a few times. The chain carries TRBV4-3 and TRBJ2-7; TRBD2 is a possible D gene (5 bases). The CDR3 runs to 13 residues. The V end lost 0 bases, the J end lost 6 bases, and 9 bases lay between the germline ends. Germline V lookup: CDR1 LGHNA, CDR2 YSLEER. CDR3 region: CASSQDRGVEQYF. The CDR3, as DNA: TGCGCCAGCAGCCAAGATCGGGGAGTCGAGCAGTACTTC.

This clonotype was recorded at least ten times. The chain combines TRBV12-3 or TRBV12-4 with TRBJ2-2; 7 bases fit TRBD2. V lost 5 bases to trimming and J lost 9 bases; unmatched junction nucleotides: 9. This CDR3 has 14 amino acids. The DNA of the CDR3 is TGTGCCAGCAGTCCTGGACTAGTTAGCCGGGAGCTGTTTTTT. This translates into CASSPGLVSRELFF.

This clonotype appeared a few times. The V gene is TRBV5-5, the J gene TRBJ2-5; weak D call: TRBD2 (6 bases). Germline V gives CDR1 SGHKS, CDR2 YYEKEE (reference sequence). There are 16 residues in the CDR3. V shed 4 bases and J shed 4 bases, with 20 bases lying between them. CDR3 loop: CASSRLDILEGETQYF. CDR3 bases: TGTGCCAGCAGCCGACTAGACATATTGGAGGGAGAGACCCAGTACTTC.

This clonotype turned up a few times. This chain connects TRBV7-8 to TRBJ2-7; 12 positions agree with TRBD1. The germline V gene encodes CDR1 SGHVS and CDR2 FQNEAQ. This CDR3 is built from 15 residues. With 6 bases clipped from V and 3 bases from J, the junction kept 6 bases outside the gene matches. CDR3 amino acids: CASSPGTGGGYEQYV. The CDR3 DNA follows: TGTGCCAGCAGTCCTGGGACAGGGGGCGGCTACGAGCAGTACGTC.

This clonotype appeared a few times. The chain joins TRBV12-3 or TRBV12-4 to TRBJ2-2; D unclear. The CDR3 runs 12 residues. V was pared by 6 bases and J by 4 bases, with 6 bases between. The CDR3 nucleotides read TGTGCCAGCAGGGCCTCCACCGGGGAGCTGTTTTTT. Residues: CASRASTGELFF.

The table lists this clonotype with a few counts. Sequence at one end of the junction differs from germline and may be a read error. The gene calls are TRBV24-1 and TRBJ1-6; D is unresolved. The CDR3 spans 14 residues. The germline V gene has CDR1 KGHDR and CDR2 SFDVKD. CDR3 in amino acids: CATSDYPAGSPLHF. CDR3 coding DNA: TGTGCCACCAGCGATTACCCGGCCGGATCACCCCTCCACTTT.

This clonotype has only a few counts. The CDR3 sequence is CASSKLGPRDSSSSTDTQYF. In DNA form, the CDR3 reads TGTGCCAGCAGCAAGCTTGGCCCTCGGGACAGCTCTTCTAGCACAGATACGCAGTATTTT. The rearrangement joins TRBV7-3 to TRBJ2-3, with 7 bases aligning to TRBD1. CDR3 length: 20 residues. Germline-derived CDR1 and CDR2 are SGHTA and FQGTGA. After removal of 5 bases from V and 0 bases from J, the junction contained 20 bases not matched to a gene.

V is TRBV5-1 and J is TRBJ2-1; D may be TRBD1 (5 bases). Trimming took off 4 bases at V and 6 bases at J, with 17 bases between the two ends. The CDR3 covers 15 residues. The germline gives CDR1 SGHRS, CDR2 YFSETQ. The CDR3 loop reads CASSLTGDGSNEQFF. The CDR3 DNA is TGCGCCAGCAGCCTCACAGGCGACGGCAGCAATGAGCAGTTCTTC.

The CDR3 nucleotides read TGTGCCAGCAGCCCGGGACAGGTCACCACCGGGGAGCTGTTTTTT. Protein: CASSPGQVTTGELFF. The chain couples TRBV7-3 to TRBJ2-2, with 8 bases lining up with TRBD1. The CDR3 contains 15 residues. Germline V gene data show CDR1 as SGHTA and CDR2 as FQGTGA. The V and J ends lost 5 bases and 4 bases, in that order; junction bases with no gene match: 6.

The chain couples TRBV7-2 to TRBJ2-1; 8 bases match TRBD2. Germline trimming cut 1 base from V and 7 bases from J; bases unmatched to any gene: 6. The CDR3 has 15 residues. Germline V gene lookup returns CDR1 SGHTA and CDR2 FQGNSA. CDR3 in amino acids: CASSLVGGGWNEQFF. The CDR3 nucleotides are TGTGCCAGCAGCTTAGTAGGCGGGGGGTGGAATGAGCAGTTCTTC.

This clonotype was counted only a few times. V is TRBV12-3 or TRBV12-4 and J is TRBJ2-1; D is perhaps TRBD1 or TRBD2 (6 bases each). V dropped 3 bases and J dropped 0 bases, with 9 bases sitting between them. This CDR3 contains 15 residues. DNA for the CDR3: TGTGCCAGCAGTTTTAAGGGGGGCTCCTACAATGAGCAGTTCTTC. It specifies CASSFKGGSYNEQFF.

V and J are TRBV9 and TRBJ2-1; 12 nucleotides line up with TRBD2. This CDR3 is 15 amino acids long. From germline, CDR1 is SGDLS and CDR2 YYNGEE. The V and J ends lost 4 bases and 9 bases, in that order; junction bases with no gene match: 8. The CDR3 spells CASSRPSGRGSEQFF. The CDR3 DNA reads TGTGCCAGCAGCCGTCCTAGCGGGAGGGGCAGTGAGCAGTTCTTC.

This clonotype was detected ten times or more. The chain has TRBV9 and TRBJ2-7, with 8 bases aligning to TRBD1. V trimming: 4 bases; J trimming: 5 bases; junction bases outside the gene matches: 5. CDR3 size: 13 residues. Germline V CDR1 and CDR2: SGDLS, YYNGEE. CDR3 sequence reads: CASSPNRGNEQYF. The CDR3 DNA reads as TGTGCCAGCAGCCCTAACAGGGGGAACGAGCAGTACTTC.

The V gene is TRBV4-1, the J gene TRBJ2-1, with a weak D call TRBD2 (5 bases). Germline V gene data show CDR1 as MGHRA and CDR2 as YSYEKL. CDR3 length: 15 amino acids. V shed 4 bases and J shed 6 bases, with 16 bases lying between them. CDR3 residues: CASSPPRGGPNEQFF. Written as DNA, the CDR3 is TGCGCCAGCAGCCCCCCCCGGGGTGGCCCCAATGAGCAGTTCTTC.

In its sample, this clonotype was seen many times. V and J are TRBV6-2 or TRBV6-3 and TRBJ2-7; D might be TRBD2 (6 bases). The V gene's germline CDR1 is MNHEY and CDR2 SVGEGT. The V and J ends lost 2 bases and 1 base respectively, with 9 bases between them. CDR3 length: 14 amino acids. Written as DNA, the CDR3 is TGTGCCAGCAGTTACGGGGGAGGTTCCTACGAGCAGTACTTC. It is translated as CASSYGGGSYEQYF.

This clonotype was seen more than once but under ten times. The CDR3 DNA reads TGTGCCAGCAGTTTTAGTGTGGGGACCAGAGAGACCCAGTACTTC. It codes for CASSFSVGTRETQYF. V and J are TRBV12-3 or TRBV12-4 and TRBJ2-5, with D perhaps being TRBD1 or TRBD2 (5 bases each). Trimming left V 3 bases short and J 4 bases short, with 15 bases between. The CDR3 spans 15 residues.

This clonotype appeared many times. The chain joins TRBV24-1 to TRBJ2-7; 9 bases fit TRBD1. The germline gives CDR1 KGHDR, CDR2 SFDVKD. The V segment lost 3 bases and the J segment 4 bases; nucleotides outside the gene matches: 12. This CDR3 spans 17 amino acids. CDR3 DNA: TGTGCCACCAGTGATCTGACTGAACAGGGGGCTAGGTACGAGCAGTACTTC. Its translation is CATSDLTEQGARYEQYF.

This clonotype was counted ten times or more. The rearrangement uses TRBV7-3 and TRBJ2-2, with 11 positions matching TRBD2. Germline trimming cut 5 bases from V and 1 base from J; bases unmatched to any gene: 12. The CDR3 has 19 amino acids. The V gene's germline CDR1 is SGHTA and CDR2 FQGTGA. This chain's CDR3 is CASSPYYLAGGMNTGELFF. CDR3 coding DNA: TGTGCCAGCAGCCCCTACTATTTAGCGGGGGGGATGAACACCGGGGAGCTGTTTTTT.

This sequence joins TRBV5-6 and TRBJ1-4, with 7 positions matching TRBD1. Germline-derived CDR1 and CDR2 are SGHDT and YYEEEE. The CDR3 contains 15 residues. J lost 6 bases, V lost 3 bases, and 8 bases had no gene match. This CDR3 is CASSSRQGWDEKLFF. The CDR3 DNA sequence: TGTGCCAGCAGCTCCCGACAGGGATGGGATGAAAAACTGTTTTTT. The whole variable domain, remainder taken from reference TRBV5-6 and TRBJ1-4, is DAGVTQSPTHLIKTRGQQVTLRCSPKSGHDTVSWYQQALGQGPQFIFQYYEEEERQRGNFPDRFSGHQFPNYSSELNVNALLLGDSALYLCASSSRQGWDEKLFFGSGTQLSVL.

The V call is TRBV5-8, the J call TRBJ2-7; D is perhaps TRBD1 (6 bases). V was trimmed by 4 bases and J by 7 bases, leaving 15 bases between them. This CDR3 region has 13 residues. CDR1 is SGHTS, CDR2 YDEGEE, per germline. CDR3 sequence (DNA): TGTGCCAGCAGCAGAGGACAGACGTGGGAGCAGTACTTC. It codes for CASSRGQTWEQYF.

This clonotype was observed a few times. The chain combines TRBV16 with TRBJ2-1; D ambiguous. Germline V gene data show CDR1 as KGHSY and CDR2 as FQNENV. The CDR3 is 15 amino acids. V lost 2 bases, J lost 7 bases, and 15 bases lay in between. CDR3 sequence (DNA): TGTGCCAGCAGCCAACAGTTAGCTGCTTTAAATGAGCAGTTCTTC. It codes for CASSQQLAALNEQFF.

This clonotype turned up a few times. The chain couples TRBV29-1 to TRBJ2-3; D possibly corresponds to TRBD2 (6 bases). This CDR3 is 14 amino acids long. CDR1 and CDR2 (germline): SQVTM, ANQGSEA. Trimming shortened V by 7 bases and J by 2 bases, and 16 bases separated the two germline ends. Here the CDR3 reads CSASLGGVTDTQYF. Here the CDR3 DNA reads TGCAGCGCATCGTTGGGCGGGGTCACAGATACGCAGTATTTT.

This clonotype has more than one count but fewer than ten. This chain uses TRBV9 with TRBJ2-4; D might be TRBD2 (5 bases). The germline CDR1 and CDR2 sequences are SGDLS and YYNGEE. Trimming shortened V by 3 bases and J by 9 bases, and 13 bases separated the two germline ends. This CDR3 is 13 amino acids long. Written as DNA, the CDR3 is TGTGCCAGCAGCGGAGCCGGGAAGAGCATTCAGTACTTC. Its protein product is CASSGAGKSIQYF.

The chain carries TRBV2 and TRBJ2-5; D unclear. Trimming removed 1 base from V and 1 base from J, with 16 bases in between. Germline V gene data show CDR1 as SNHLY and CDR2 as FYNNEI. The CDR3 length is 17 residues. The CDR3 reads CASSEGRVLNSQETQYF. CDR3 coding DNA: TGTGCCAGCAGTGAAGGGCGAGTTCTTAATAGCCAAGAGACCCAGTACTTC.

This clonotype was recorded a few times. V and J are TRBV24-1 and TRBJ2-2; no firm D call. The CDR3 totals 14 residues. V lost 4 bases to trimming and J lost 4 bases, with 9 bases between them. Germline lookup yields CDR1 KGHDR and CDR2 SFDVKD. The chain's CDR3 is CATSEGLGTGELFF. CDR3 bases: TGTGCCACCAGTGAGGGGTTGGGCACCGGGGAGCTGTTTTTT.

This clonotype has more than one count but fewer than ten. The CDR3 here is CASSSDRGELFF. The CDR3 DNA reads as TGTGCCAGCAGTTCGGACCGCGGGGAGCTGTTTTTT. The gene calls are TRBV6-5 and TRBJ2-2; D not resolved. This CDR3 has 12 residues. The V end was cut by 4 bases, the J end by 7 bases, with 7 bases between. The germline CDR1 and CDR2 sequences are MNHEY and SVGAGI.

This clonotype was counted ten times or more. The gene calls are TRBV27 and TRBJ2-1; TRBD2 matches 11 bases. V dropped 5 bases and J dropped 3; count of bases not matched to a gene: 6. The V gene's germline CDR1 is MNHEY and CDR2 SMNVEV (reference sequence). CDR3 length: 16 amino acids. As DNA, the CDR3 is TGTGCCAGCAGTGCCCTGACTAGCGGGGTCTACAATGAGCAGTTCTTC. It specifies CASSALTSGVYNEQFF.

The chain has TRBV12-3 or TRBV12-4 and TRBJ1-1; tentatively, D is TRBD1 (5 bases). The CDR3 runs to 13 residues. V gave up 6 bases and J gave up 7 bases, with 15 bases separating them. The CDR3 nucleotides are TGTGCCAGCAGGGGACCGCCCGACGGTGAAGCTTTCTTT. Translated, it gives CASRGPPDGEAFF.